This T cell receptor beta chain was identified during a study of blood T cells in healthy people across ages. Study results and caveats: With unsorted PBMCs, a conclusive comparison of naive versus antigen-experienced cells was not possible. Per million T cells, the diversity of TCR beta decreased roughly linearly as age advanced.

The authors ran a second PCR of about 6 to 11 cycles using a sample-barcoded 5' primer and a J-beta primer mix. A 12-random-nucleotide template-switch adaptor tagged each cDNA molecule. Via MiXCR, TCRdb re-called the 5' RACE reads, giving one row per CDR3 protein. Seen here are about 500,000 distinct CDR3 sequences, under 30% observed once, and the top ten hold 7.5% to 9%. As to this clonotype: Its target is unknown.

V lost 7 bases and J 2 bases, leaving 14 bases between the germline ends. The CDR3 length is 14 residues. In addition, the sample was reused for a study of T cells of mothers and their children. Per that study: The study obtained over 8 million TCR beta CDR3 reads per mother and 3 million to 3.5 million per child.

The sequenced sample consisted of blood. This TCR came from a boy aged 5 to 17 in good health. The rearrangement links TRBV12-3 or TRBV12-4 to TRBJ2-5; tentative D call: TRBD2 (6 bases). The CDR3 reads CASNPAGRQETQYF. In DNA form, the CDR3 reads TGTGCCAGCAATCCGGCGGGGAGACAAGAGACCCAGTACTTC.